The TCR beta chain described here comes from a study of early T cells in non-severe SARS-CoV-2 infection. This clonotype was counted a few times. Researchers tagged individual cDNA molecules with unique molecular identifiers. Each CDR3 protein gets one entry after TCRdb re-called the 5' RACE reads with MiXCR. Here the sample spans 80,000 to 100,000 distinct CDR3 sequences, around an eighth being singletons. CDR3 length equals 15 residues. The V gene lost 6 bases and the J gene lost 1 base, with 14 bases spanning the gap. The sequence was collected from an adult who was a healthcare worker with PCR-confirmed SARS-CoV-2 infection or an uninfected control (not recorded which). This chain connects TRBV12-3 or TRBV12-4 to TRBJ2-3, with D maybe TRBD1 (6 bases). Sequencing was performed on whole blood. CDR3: CASSNRVGGTDTQYF. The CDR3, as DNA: TGTGCCAGCAGCAACAGGGTGGGGGGCACAGATACGCAGTATTTT.